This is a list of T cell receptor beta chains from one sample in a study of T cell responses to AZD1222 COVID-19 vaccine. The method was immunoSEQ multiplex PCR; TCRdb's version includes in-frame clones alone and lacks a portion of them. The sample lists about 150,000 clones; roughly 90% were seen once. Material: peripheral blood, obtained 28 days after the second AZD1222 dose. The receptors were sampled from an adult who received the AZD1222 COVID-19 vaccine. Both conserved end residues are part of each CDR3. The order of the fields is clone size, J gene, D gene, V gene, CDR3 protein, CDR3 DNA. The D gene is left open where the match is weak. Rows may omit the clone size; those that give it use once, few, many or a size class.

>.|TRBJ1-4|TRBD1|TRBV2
CASRTRQGYNEKLFF
TGTGCCAGCAGGACTCGACAGGGATATAATGAAAAACTGTTTTTT
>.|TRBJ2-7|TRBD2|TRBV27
CASSLRAQAGGSYEQYF
TGTGCCAGCAGCCTACGGGCCCAAGCGGGAGGCTCCTACGAGCAGTACTTC
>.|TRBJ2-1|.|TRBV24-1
CATSDDYGPTYNEQFF
TGTGCCACCAGTGATGATTATGGACCAACCTACAATGAGCAGTTCTTC
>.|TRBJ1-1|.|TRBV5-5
CASSLADGGSNTEAFF
TGTGCCAGCAGCTTGGCCGACGGAGGATCGAACACTGAAGCTTTCTTT
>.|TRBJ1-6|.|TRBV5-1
CASSFGRADSPLHF
TGCGCCAGCAGCTTTGGAAGGGCCGATTCACCCCTCCACTTT
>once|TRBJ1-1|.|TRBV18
CASSPPLGSNTEAFF
TGTGCCAGCTCACCACCGCTAGGGTCGAACACTGAAGCTTTCTTT
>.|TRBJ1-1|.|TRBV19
CASNPQGLVTEAFF
TGTGCCAGTAACCCCCAGGGTTTAGTCACTGAAGCTTTCTTT
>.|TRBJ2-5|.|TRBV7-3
CASSPTGGAQYF
TGTGCCAGCAGCCCCACAGGCGGGGCCCAGTACTTC
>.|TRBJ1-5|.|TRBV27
CASATGSNQPQHF
TGTGCCAGCGCAACCGGGAGCAATCAGCCCCAGCATTTT
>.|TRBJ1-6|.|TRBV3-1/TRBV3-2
CASSQVSGVVDNSPLHF
TGTGCCAGCAGCCAAGTTTCAGGGGTGGTCGACAATTCACCCCTCCACTTT
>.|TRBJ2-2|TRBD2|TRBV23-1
CASSQPPARLAGVSSTGELFF
TGCGCCAGCAGTCAACCCCCGGCAAGACTAGCGGGAGTGTCGAGCACCGGGGAGCTGTTTTTT
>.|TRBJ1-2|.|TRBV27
CASSLSSISPGGYTF
TGTGCCAGCAGTTTATCGTCGATCTCGCCGGGGGGCTACACCTTC
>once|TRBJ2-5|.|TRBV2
CASSEAPQGLLTQYF
TGTGCCAGCAGTGAAGCGCCCCAGGGCCTGTTGACCCAGTACTTC
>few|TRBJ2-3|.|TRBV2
CATYVLRFTDTQYF
TGTGCCACTTATGTCCTGCGCTTCACAGATACGCAGTATTTT
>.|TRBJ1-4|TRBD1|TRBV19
CASRGTAPTNEKLFF
TGTGCCAGTAGGGGGACAGCACCAACTAATGAAAAACTGTTTTTT
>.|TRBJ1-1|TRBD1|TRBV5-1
CASSLEGGQGIEAFF
TGCGCCAGCAGCTTGGAGGGGGGACAGGGGATTGAAGCTTTCTTT
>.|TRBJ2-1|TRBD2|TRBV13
CASSLVPGAGGSSYNEQFF
TGTGCCAGCAGCTTAGTTCCCGGAGCGGGAGGGAGCTCCTACAATGAGCAGTTCTTC
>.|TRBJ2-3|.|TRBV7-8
CASSLEADRDTQYF
TGTGCCAGCAGCTTAGAAGCGGATCGGGATACGCAGTATTTT
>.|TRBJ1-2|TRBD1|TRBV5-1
CASSSRTGSNGYTF
TGCGCCAGCAGCTCCAGGACAGGGAGTAATGGCTACACCTTC
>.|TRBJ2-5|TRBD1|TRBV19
CASSGDRGQTQYF
TGTGCCAGTAGTGGGGACAGGGGTCAGACCCAGTACTTC
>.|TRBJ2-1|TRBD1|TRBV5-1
CASSLTQGPHNEQFF
TGCGCCAGCAGCTTGACACAGGGGCCCCACAATGAGCAGTTCTTC
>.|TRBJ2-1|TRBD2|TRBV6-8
CASSPPSGGNNEQFF
TGTGCCAGCAGCCCCCCTAGCGGGGGGAACAATGAGCAGTTCTTC
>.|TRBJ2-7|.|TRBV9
CASSVEEGSRSYEQYF
TGTGCCAGCAGCGTAGAAGAGGGCTCGCGGTCCTACGAGCAGTACTTC
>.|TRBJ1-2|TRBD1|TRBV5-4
CASSWDRPLKGYTF
TGTGCCAGCAGCTGGGACAGACCGTTAAAAGGCTACACCTTC
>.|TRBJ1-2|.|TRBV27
CASSFGGEDYGYTF
TGTGCCAGCAGTTTCGGGGGCGAGGACTATGGCTACACCTTC
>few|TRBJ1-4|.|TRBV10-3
CAISDPTIWRQAGKLFF
TGTGCCATCAGTGACCCCACCATCTGGAGACAGGCTGGAAAACTGTTTTTT
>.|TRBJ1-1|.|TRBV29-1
CSVDTEAFF
TGCAGCGTTGACACTGAAGCTTTCTTT
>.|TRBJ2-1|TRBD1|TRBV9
CASSVDRGRVLVDEQFF
TGTGCCAGCAGCGTGGACAGGGGTAGGGTATTGGTCGATGAGCAGTTCTTC
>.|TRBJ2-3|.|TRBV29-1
CSVKRASFTDTQYF
TGCAGCGTTAAGCGGGCGAGCTTCACAGATACGCAGTATTTT
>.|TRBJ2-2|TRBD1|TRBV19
CASKGAAGELFF
TGTGCCAGTAAGGGGGCGGCCGGGGAGCTGTTTTTT
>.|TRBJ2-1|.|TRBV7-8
CASSLNGRLLGEQFF
TGTGCCAGCAGCTTAAACGGGAGATTGTTGGGTGAGCAGTTCTTC
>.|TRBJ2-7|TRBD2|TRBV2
CASCEALLAGDEQYF
TGTGCCAGCTGTGAGGCTTTGCTAGCGGGAGACGAGCAGTACTTC
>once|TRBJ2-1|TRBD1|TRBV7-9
CASSQSTGGRLVEQFF
TGTGCCAGCAGCCAATCGACAGGGGGCCGTCTGGTTGAGCAGTTCTTC
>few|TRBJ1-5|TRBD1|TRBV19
CASKGGQGLNQPQHF
TGTGCCAGTAAGGGGGGACAGGGCCTCAATCAGCCCCAGCATTTT
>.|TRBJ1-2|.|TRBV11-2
CASSLVGRSLYDPHGYTF
TGTGCCAGCAGCTTAGTGGGGAGATCATTATATGACCCCCATGGCTACACCTTC
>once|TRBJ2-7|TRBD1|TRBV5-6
CASSANGQGFYEQYF
TGTGCCAGCAGCGCAAACGGACAGGGGTTCTACGAGCAGTACTTC
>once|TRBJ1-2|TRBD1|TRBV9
CASSAGQEGYTF
TGTGCCAGCAGCGCGGGACAGGAGGGCTACACCTTC
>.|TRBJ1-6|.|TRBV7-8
CASSLGPAGSSSPLHF
TGTGCCAGCAGCTTAGGTCCGGCAGGGTCCAGTTCACCCCTCCACTTT
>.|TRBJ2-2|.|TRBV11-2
CASSRITGGTGELFF
TGTGCCAGCAGCCGCATCACCGGGGGCACCGGGGAGCTGTTTTTT
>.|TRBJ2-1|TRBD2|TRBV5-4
CASSSASAGVGSNEQFF
TGTGCCAGCAGCTCAGCGTCAGCGGGAGTGGGCTCGAATGAGCAGTTCTTC
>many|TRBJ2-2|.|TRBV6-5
CASSYSAGSAGELFF
TGTGCCAGCAGTTACTCGGCAGGGTCGGCCGGGGAGCTGTTTTTT
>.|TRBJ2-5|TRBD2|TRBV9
CASSVDPSGGLQETQYF
TGTGCCAGCAGCGTAGACCCTAGCGGGGGCCTCCAAGAGACCCAGTACTTC
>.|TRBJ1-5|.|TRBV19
CASSDRGTRGPQPQHF
TGTGCCAGCAGCGATAGAGGGACGAGGGGTCCACAGCCCCAGCATTTT